This is a list of T cell receptor beta chains from one sample in a study of metastatic and nonmetastatic thyroid tumors. TCRdb reassembled clones from the PCR reads with MiXCR. The repertoire includes 60,000 to 85,000 clones, roughly 18% of them detected once, and over 10% sits in the top ten. The sequencing sample was made of blood. These receptors all come from a female donor with papillary thyroid cancer or a benign thyroid nodule (not recorded which). Some clones in this sample may be carry-over from other donors' samples. The CDR3 runs from the conserved cysteine through the conserved F or W. Where a row states a size, it is once, few, many or the class of an expanded clone; other rows omit it.

j_gene: TRBJ1-2; abundance: few; v_gene: TRBV11-2; CDR3aa: CANSFPREIHGYTF
j_gene: TRBJ2-3; abundance: many; v_gene: TRBV27; CDR3aa: CASRSETLADTQYF
j_gene: TRBJ2-5; abundance: many; v_gene: TRBV20-1; CDR3aa: CSALPTRGGETQYF
j_gene: TRBJ2-1; abundance: many; v_gene: TRBV3-1; CDR3aa: CASSLSGSYNEQFF
j_gene: TRBJ2-7; abundance: many; v_gene: TRBV12-3/TRBV12-4; CDR3aa: CASSLGGTVEQYF
j_gene: TRBJ1-5; abundance: -; v_gene: TRBV2; CDR3aa: CASSVGTLNSNQPQHF
j_gene: TRBJ2-1; abundance: many; v_gene: TRBV11-2; CDR3aa: CASSLPSGRFNEQFF
j_gene: TRBJ1-2; abundance: -; v_gene: TRBV19; CDR3aa: CASRKPGGNYGYTF
j_gene: TRBJ2-2; abundance: many; v_gene: TRBV24-1; CDR3aa: CATSSGSSYDTGELFF
j_gene: TRBJ1-2; abundance: many; v_gene: TRBV5-1; CDR3aa: CASNAGNNYGYTF